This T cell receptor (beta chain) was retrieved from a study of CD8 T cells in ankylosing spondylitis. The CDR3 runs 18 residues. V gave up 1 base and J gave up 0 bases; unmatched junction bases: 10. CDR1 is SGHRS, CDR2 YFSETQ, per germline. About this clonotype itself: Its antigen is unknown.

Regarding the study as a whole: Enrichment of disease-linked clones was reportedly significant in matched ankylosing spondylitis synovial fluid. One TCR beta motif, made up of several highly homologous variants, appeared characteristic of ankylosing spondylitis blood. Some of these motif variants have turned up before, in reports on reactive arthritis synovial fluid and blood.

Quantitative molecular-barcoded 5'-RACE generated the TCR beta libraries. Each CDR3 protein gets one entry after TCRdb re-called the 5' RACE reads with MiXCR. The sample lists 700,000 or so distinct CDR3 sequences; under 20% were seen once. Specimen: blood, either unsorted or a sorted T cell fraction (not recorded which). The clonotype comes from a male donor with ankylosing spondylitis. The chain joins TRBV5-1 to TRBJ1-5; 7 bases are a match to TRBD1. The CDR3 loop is CASSLQPGQPYSNQPQHF. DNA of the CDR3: TGCGCCAGCAGCTTGCAACCGGGACAGCCTTATAGCAATCAGCCCCAGCATTTT.